This T cell receptor (beta chain) emerged from a study of cytomegalovirus exposure and HLA in healthy donors. Findings of the study overall: Earlier analysis looked at TCR beta V segments, and most were productive about 90% or about 30% of the time. The study dropped some indistinguishable V segments, TRBV6-2 and TRBV6-3 among them. Later on, a genetic analysis was performed. It linked a missense variant in DCLRE1C with V- and J-gene trimming of TCR beta.

Germline V gene sequence: CDR1 SNHLY, CDR2 FYNNEI. The CDR3 is 14 residues long. The V gene lost 4 bases and the J gene lost 3 bases, with 10 bases spanning the gap. Use of 60 Vbeta and 13 Jbeta primers characterized the PCR. Study processing details: In a later analysis, of some 80 million unique beta chains, roughly 10 million appeared in at least two donors. Measured with immunoSEQ multiplex PCR; TCRdb has only the in-frame clones, and not every one. The V and J calls and the clone size are those of that table, but D and trimming were determined from the DNA. The sample carries some 270,000 clones, about 90% recorded once. In the case of this clone: The antigen remains undetermined.

This rearrangement joins TRBV2 to TRBJ2-1, with D possibly TRBD1 on 5 matching bases. This clonotype originated in a girl aged 2-10 years in good health and CMV-seronegative. The sequenced material came from PBMCs. CDR3 sequence (DNA): TGTGCCAGCAGTGTTGACAGCTTCTACAATGAGCAGTTCTTC. It specifies CASSVDSFYNEQFF.